These T cell receptor beta chains were read from a single sample in a study of T cell changes during pregnancy in multiple sclerosis. The method was immunoSEQ multiplex PCR; TCRdb's version includes in-frame clones alone and lacks a portion of them. This table has some 140,000 clones, approximately 96% appearing once. Here the sequenced sample was peripheral blood, taken after pregnancy. These receptors originate from a female donor with multiple sclerosis, enrolled in a pregnancy study. Both conserved end residues are part of each CDR3. Fields, in order: V gene, clone size, D gene, J gene, CDR3 protein. A D gene is named only where the DNA matches it firmly. Size is stated for part of the rows, as once, few or many counts, or as a class when the clone is expanded.

TRBV29-1	NA	TRBD1	TRBJ1-1	CSAGGYTEAFF
TRBV19	NA	TRBD2	TRBJ2-2	CASSTPTSSTGELFF
TRBV6-4	NA	TRBD2	TRBJ2-1	CASSEDSGRYNEQFF
TRBV7-2	NA	NA	TRBJ2-3	CASSLSATFRTDTQYF
TRBV18	NA	TRBD2	TRBJ2-7	CASSPIGGLAGVPYEQYF
TRBV5-1	NA	TRBD1	TRBJ1-5	CASSWGQGPHQPQHF
TRBV7-8	once	NA	TRBJ1-2	CASSFLIGSGYTF
TRBV25-1	NA	TRBD1	TRBJ1-4	CASSVAGQGGGEKLFF
TRBV6-5	NA	TRBD1	TRBJ2-1	CASSYSWTGFVYEQFF
TRBV2	NA	TRBD2	TRBJ2-2	CASSPGGSVHTGELFF
TRBV5-4	NA	TRBD2	TRBJ2-3	CASSLAIAGPTDTQYF